The clone carrying this T cell receptor beta chain was found a few times. Its antigen remains unknown. Researchers amplified the TCR beta CDR3 regions from RNA transcripts. The HTBI primer set was used in a first-round RT-PCR of the TCR CDR3. TCRdb ran MiXCR on the multiplex PCR reads and lists one entry per CDR3 protein. Among a few hundred thousand distinct CDR3 sequences, around 21% were seen once, and the ten largest hold around a quarter. CDR1 is SGHRS, CDR2 YFSETQ, per germline. V lost 1 base, J lost 6 bases, and 10 bases lay in between. The CDR3 loop spans 13 amino acids. The data are from a study of T cells in Graves' hyperthyroidism and ophthalmopathy. Based on clinical symptoms, serum thyroxine and TRAb, thyroid ultrasound and orbital computed tomography, diagnoses were reached. Study observations and caveats: Among clonotypes expanded in thyroid above 0.001, most were also found in blood. Ophthalmopathy, as predicted by the model, came a median around 6 months after the prediction.

The V gene is TRBV5-1, the J gene TRBJ1-1; no reliable D call. The sequence was collected from a man younger than 35 with Graves' hyperthyroidism. The material sequenced was blood. In DNA form, the CDR3 reads TGCGCCAGCAGCTTGTGGGCTGGTTCTGAAGCTTTCTTT. Encoded protein: CASSLWAGSEAFF.